This passage covers 29 T cell receptor beta chains from one sample sequenced in a study of blood T cell repertoires in COVID-19. Assay used: immunoSEQ multiplex PCR; TCRdb lists only in-frame clones, some missing. The sample has about 260,000 clones, roughly 86% seen once; the top ten hold about 0.64%. The sample taken for sequencing was peripheral blood. The receptors shown here come from a human donor in a cohort sampled during active COVID-19.

The chain links TRBV7-2 to TRBJ2-5, with TRBD1 matching 7 bases. This CDR3 spans 15 amino acids. CDR1 is SGHTA, CDR2 FQGNSA, per germline. V shed 1 base and J 3 bases; nucleotides not matched to a gene: 5. The CDR3 sequence is CASSLVGTAKETQYF. The CDR3 DNA sequence: TGTGCCAGCAGCTTAGTGGGGACAGCTAAAGAGACCCAGTACTTC.

The J gene is TRBJ2-1, the V gene TRBV5-6; 8 bases match TRBD2. V trimming: 3 bases; J trimming: 3 bases; junction bases outside the gene matches: 11. This CDR3 is 17 amino acids long. Germline assignment: CDR1 SGHDT and CDR2 YYEEEE. The CDR3 spells CASSSTVLADHYNEQFF. CDR3 DNA sequence: TGTGCCAGCAGCTCGACCGTACTAGCGGACCACTACAATGAGCAGTTCTTC.

The rearrangement uses TRBV24-1 and TRBJ2-7; TRBD1 is a possible D gene (6 bases). The CDR3 sequence is 16 residues long. Germline V gene data show CDR1 as KGHDR and CDR2 as SFDVKD. Trimming left V 2 bases short and J 2 bases short, with 15 bases between. The CDR3 DNA reads TGTGCCACCAGTGATTCAACCGGGACAAATCCCTACGAGCAGTACTTC. This translates into CATSDSTGTNPYEQYF.

The V gene is TRBV7-9, the J gene TRBJ1-4; D gene unclear. CDR3 size: 17 residues. V lost 0 bases to trimming and J lost 6 bases, with 17 bases between them. Germline assignment: CDR1 SEHNR and CDR2 FQNEAQ (reference sequence). The CDR3: CASSLAAEIGRDEKLFF. The DNA for the CDR3 is TGTGCCAGCAGCTTAGCGGCAGAGATAGGGAGGGATGAAAAACTGTTTTTT.

The sample holds a few counts of this clone. The chain combines TRBV9 with TRBJ2-7; TRBD1 matches at 9 bases. The V segment lost 0 bases and the J segment 3 bases; nucleotides outside the gene matches: 4. CDR1 and CDR2 (germline): SGDLS, YYNGEE. The CDR3 loop spans 15 amino acids. The CDR3 nucleotides are TGTGCCAGCAGCGTAGGGGACAGGGAGTACTACGAGCAGTACTTC. Amino acid sequence: CASSVGDREYYEQYF.

This chain connects TRBV28 to TRBJ2-7, with D perhaps TRBD2 (5 bases). CDR1 is MDHEN, CDR2 SYDVKM, per germline. This CDR3 contains 11 residues. Between the trimmed V and J ends, which lost 7 bases and 3 bases, there was a span of 7 bases. CDR3 residues: CASTRGYEQYF. CDR3 in DNA: TGTGCCAGCACCCGGGGCTACGAGCAGTACTTC.

For the CDR3, the DNA is TGTGCTAGTGGTTTATCAGGGGCCACTGAAGCTTTCTTT. This translates into CASGLSGATEAFF. The chain employs TRBV12-5 and TRBJ1-1, with D perhaps matching TRBD1 (6 bases). The V end lost 3 bases, the J end lost 4 bases, and 9 bases lay between the germline ends. This CDR3 spans 13 amino acids. CDR1 and CDR2 (germline): LGHNT, FRNRAP.

The gene calls are TRBV7-2 and TRBJ2-7, with D possibly matching TRBD1 (6 bases). Per germline, CDR1 SGHTA and CDR2 FQGNSA. The CDR3 is 13 residues long. The germline V and J ends were trimmed by 4 bases and 2 bases, with 9 bases remaining between them. This chain's CDR3 is CASSWGHPYEQYF. The CDR3 region has the DNA TGTGCCAGCAGCTGGGGACACCCCTACGAGCAGTACTTC.

In its sample, this clone was seen once. The chain recombines TRBV7-2 with TRBJ2-7; 8 bases map to TRBD1. The CDR3 extends over 15 amino acids. V shed 2 bases, J shed 3 bases, and the junction held 6 bases outside the gene matches. Looked up from germline, CDR1 is SGHTA and CDR2 is FQGNSA. The CDR3 spells CASSLSRTGNYEQYF. For the CDR3, the DNA is TGTGCCAGCAGCTTATCCAGGACAGGGAACTACGAGCAGTACTTC.

This clone appeared a single time. V gene TRBV7-9 combines with J gene TRBJ1-3; D is perhaps TRBD1 (6 bases). This CDR3 contains 16 residues. From germline, CDR1 is SEHNR and CDR2 FQNEAQ (reference sequence). Trimming left V 5 bases short and J 0 bases short, with 14 bases between. CDR3 amino acids: CASSASGGHSGNTIYF. The CDR3 bases are TGTGCCAGCAGCGCCTCGGGGGGGCACTCTGGAAACACCATATATTTT. Complete variable domain (other parts from reference TRBV7-9 and TRBJ1-3): DTGVSQNPRHKITKRGQNVTFRCDPISEHNRLYWYRQTLGQGPEFLTYFQNEAQLEKSRLLSDRFSAERPKGSFSTLEIQRTEQGDSAMYLCASSASGGHSGNTIYFGEGSWLTVV.

This chain links TRBV4-1 with TRBJ1-2; 10 bases are a match to TRBD1. Germline V gene lookup returns CDR1 MGHRA and CDR2 YSYEKL. CDR3 length: 15 amino acids. Trimming removed 1 base from V and 7 bases from J; junction bases left unmatched: 6. The CDR3 region has the DNA TGCGCCAGCAGCCAAGGGGGACAGGGGATCAGTGGCTACACCTTC. Its protein is CASSQGGQGISGYTF.

Note on this clone: A read error may account for a junction end that differs from germline. The chain couples TRBV18 to TRBJ1-2, with 9 bases lining up with TRBD1. Germline V CDR1 and CDR2: KGHSH, LQKENI. The length of the CDR3 is 12 residues. In DNA, the CDR3 is TGTGCCAGCTCAACCGGGACAGGGTCCTCCTTTTTT. Protein: CASSTGTGSSFF.

The rearrangement uses TRBV7-2 and TRBJ1-5; the D is unclear. Per the germline V gene, CDR1 is SGHTA and CDR2 is FQGNSA. There are 13 residues in the CDR3. Trimming removed 5 bases at V and 4 bases at J, with 9 bases between. The CDR3 region is CASSANINQPQHF. In nucleotides, the CDR3 is TGTGCCAGCAGCGCAAACATTAATCAGCCCCAGCATTTT.

This clone showed up just a few times. The chain is built from TRBV30 and TRBJ2-7, with unresolved D. The V gene lost 0 bases and the J gene lost 3 bases, with 6 bases spanning the gap. Germline-derived CDR1 and CDR2 are GTSNPN and SVGIG (reference sequence). The CDR3 runs 12 residues. In nucleotides, the CDR3 is TGTGCCTGGAGTGTAATCCACTACGAGCAGTACTTC. Translating it yields CAWSVIHYEQYF. Variable domain in full (rest from reference TRBV30 and TRBJ2-7): SQTIHQWPATLVQPVGSPLSLECTVEGTSNPNLYWYRQAAGRGLQLLFYSVGIGQISSEVPQNLSASRPQDRQFILSSKKLLLSDSGFYLCAWSVIHYEQYFGPGTRLTVT.

The J gene is TRBJ1-2, the V gene TRBV7-9, with TRBD1 matching 12 bases. With 5 bases clipped from V and 1 base from J, the junction kept 11 bases outside the gene matches. The germline CDR1 and CDR2 sequences are SEHNR and FQNEAQ (reference sequence). The CDR3 runs to 18 residues. CDR3 sequence reads: CASSAWDRGPPRNYGYTF. DNA for the CDR3: TGTGCCAGCAGCGCGTGGGACAGGGGGCCGCCCCGTAACTATGGCTACACCTTC.

This chain links TRBV19 with TRBJ1-4; D not certain. Germline loops: CDR1 LNHDA, CDR2 SQIVND (reference sequence). This CDR3 is built from 14 residues. Trimming stripped 6 bases from V and 0 bases from J, with 8 bases between. The CDR3 nucleotides are TGTGCCAGTAGCCCAACATCAACTAATGAAAAACTGTTTTTT. Amino acids: CASSPTSTNEKLFF.

V is TRBV29-1 and J is TRBJ2-7, with 9 bases matching TRBD1. CDR1 SQVTM and CDR2 ANQGSEA come from the germline V gene. The CDR3 is 13 amino acids. Germline trimming cut 6 bases from V and 5 bases from J; bases unmatched to any gene: 8. The CDR3 DNA reads as TGCAGCGTCCGAATTACAGGGGGCCACGAGCAGTACTTC. Protein sequence: CSVRITGGHEQYF.

A note on this clone: This CDR3 is also generated by other DNA sequences in the sample. The V call is TRBV5-1, the J call TRBJ1-1; 7 nucleotides line up with TRBD1. Unmatched junction bases numbered 4, after V lost 3 bases and J lost 2 bases. Germline V gene data show CDR1 as SGHRS and CDR2 as YFSETQ. The CDR3 has 14 residues. CDR3 nucleotides: TGCGCCAGCAGCTCGGGACAGCCAAACACTGAAGCTTTCTTT. It is translated as CASSSGQPNTEAFF. Combining the CDR3 with reference TRBV5-1 and TRBJ1-1 gives the whole variable domain KAGVTQTPRYLIKTRGQQVTLSCSPISGHRSVSWYQQTPGQGLQFLFEYFSETQRNKGNFPGRFSGRQFSNSRSEMNVSTLELGDSALYLCASSSGQPNTEAFFGQGTRLTVV.

V gene TRBV4-3 combines with J gene TRBJ2-1; 7 nucleotides agree with TRBD2. Per germline, CDR1 LGHNA and CDR2 YSLEER. The ends lost 4 bases at V and 6 bases at J; junction bases unmatched: 9. The CDR3 runs 15 residues. Here the CDR3 DNA reads TGCGCCAGCAGCCCGCAGGATAGCGGGCGCAATGAGCAGTTCTTC. The encoded protein is CASSPQDSGRNEQFF.

The gene calls are TRBV7-9 and TRBJ1-2; TRBD1 agrees at 8 bases. Germline V gene sequence: CDR1 SEHNR, CDR2 FQNEAQ (reference sequence). The CDR3 sequence is 18 residues long. The J segment lost 0 bases and the V segment lost 5 bases, leaving 14 bases of the junction unmatched. As DNA, the CDR3 is TGTGCCAGCAGCACTAATCGGACAGGGAGTAAAGCTAACTATGGCTACACCTTC. Protein: CASSTNRTGSKANYGYTF.

The chain couples TRBV6-2 or TRBV6-3 to TRBJ1-2, with TRBD1 as a possible D gene (5 bases). Germline CDR1 and CDR2: MNHEY and SVGEGT. V was trimmed by 6 bases and J by 7 bases, leaving 12 bases between them. This CDR3 is built from 12 residues. The CDR3 nucleotides are TGTGCCAGCAGCGACAGTGATCGTGGCTACACCTTC. It is translated as CASSDSDRGYTF.

There are a few counts of this clone. The chain employs TRBV28 and TRBJ2-7; 11 nucleotides line up with TRBD2. The V and J ends lost 6 bases and 4 bases, in that order; junction bases with no gene match: 2. The CDR3 consists of 13 residues. Germline V CDR1 and CDR2: MDHEN, SYDVKM. The CDR3 bases are TGTGCCAGCAGAACTAGCGGGAGTTACGAGCAGTACTTC. This codes for CASRTSGSYEQYF.

The CDR3 sequence: CASSFGYEQYF. The CDR3 nucleotides read TGTGCCAGCAGTTTCGGGTACGAGCAGTACTTC. This chain uses TRBV27 with TRBJ2-7; no reliable D call. V lost 3 bases and J lost 4, with 4 bases in between. Germline-derived CDR1 and CDR2 are MNHEY and SMNVEV (reference sequence). The CDR3 covers 11 residues.

Worth noting for this clone: The same CDR3 is also encoded by other DNA sequences in this sample. This chain joins TRBV12-3 or TRBV12-4 and TRBJ1-2; D unclear. The ends were cut back, 9 bases at V and 5 bases at J, with 10 bases in the middle. The CDR3 is 11 residues long. CDR3 loop: CASTTAYGYTF. The CDR3, as DNA: TGTGCCAGTACGACTGCATATGGCTACACCTTC.

J is TRBJ1-4 and V is TRBV5-1; D remains ambiguous. The CDR3 has 15 residues. With 4 bases removed from V and 2 bases from J, the gap between germline ends came to 12 bases. CDR1 SGHRS and CDR2 YFSETQ come from the germline V gene. Written as DNA, the CDR3 is TGCGCCAGCAGCCCCGTGGGAGGCACTAATGAAAAACTGTTTTTT. It yields the protein CASSPVGGTNEKLFF.

The chain is built from TRBV7-7 and TRBJ1-1; D call uncertain. V was shortened by 3 bases and J by 1 base, with 6 bases between the two germline ends. Looked up from germline, CDR1 is SSHAT and CDR2 is FNYEAQ (reference sequence). The CDR3 spans 13 residues. The CDR3 spells CASSFTRNTEAFF. The CDR3 nucleotides read TGTGCCAGCAGCTTTACGCGGAACACTGAAGCTTTCTTT. Based on the CDR3 plus reference TRBV7-7 and TRBJ1-1, the full variable domain is GAGVSQSPRYKVTKRGQDVTLRCDPISSHATLYWYQQALGQGPEFLTYFNYEAQPDKSGLPSDRFSAERPEGSISTLTIQRTEQRDSAMYRCASSFTRNTEAFFGQGTRLTVV.

This clone has only a few counts. The chain joins TRBV10-1 to TRBJ1-4, with D tentatively TRBD1 (5 bases). V was trimmed by 2 bases and J by 5 bases, leaving 9 bases between them. The CDR3 has 14 residues. CDR1 and CDR2 from the germline V gene are WNHNN and SYGVQD (reference sequence). CDR3 residues: CASSEGAGNEKLFF. In DNA, the CDR3 is TGCGCCAGCAGTGAGGGGGCAGGGAATGAAAAACTGTTTTTT.

The rearrangement links TRBV2 to TRBJ2-5, with D tentatively TRBD1 (6 bases). The germline gives CDR1 SNHLY, CDR2 FYNNEI. V was cut by 4 bases and J by 4 bases, with 13 bases left in between. This CDR3 is built from 14 residues. CDR3 loop: CASSVTGPAETQYF. In DNA form, the CDR3 reads TGTGCCAGCAGTGTAACAGGGCCGGCAGAGACCCAGTACTTC.

The chain uses TRBV12-3 or TRBV12-4 and TRBJ1-2; D is ambiguous. The V gene lost 9 bases and the J gene lost 4 bases, with 9 bases spanning the gap. The CDR3 length is 11 residues. CDR3: CASTNGYGYTF. CDR3 bases: TGTGCCAGTACCAACGGCTATGGCTACACCTTC.